Detailed here is one T cell receptor beta chain. Its target is unknown. The PCR was carried out with 60 Vbeta primers and 13 Jbeta primers. Here immunoSEQ multiplex PCR was the method, and the copy in TCRdb shows in-frame clones only, minus some. The sample includes about 110,000 clones, roughly 69% of them seen just once. These donors counted as nominally healthy when sampled, but unrecorded immune exposures were likely. The data stem from a study of cytomegalovirus exposure and HLA in healthy donors. Study-wide findings and caveats: Differences between HLA loci emerged in a later analysis of TCR association rates, with DRB1 most and HLA-C fewest. From TCR beta sequences, most subjects' HLA-A and HLA-B alleles were reportedly predicted accurately.

CDR3 size: 16 residues. The V gene's germline CDR1 is SGDLS and CDR2 YYNGEE. Unmatched junction bases numbered 6, after V lost 0 bases and J lost 6 bases. The sequence came from a woman in her 70s in good health and CMV-seropositive. Source material: PBMCs. The V and J genes are TRBV9 and TRBJ2-2; 9 bases align to TRBD1. The CDR3 spells CASSVATGQGAGELFF. Written as DNA, the CDR3 is TGTGCCAGCAGCGTAGCTACGGGACAGGGCGCCGGGGAGCTGTTTTTT.